This TCR beta chain originates from a study of cytomegalovirus exposure and HLA in healthy donors. From germline, CDR1 is SNHLY and CDR2 FYNNEI. The J segment lost 0 bases and the V segment lost 7 bases, leaving 12 bases of the junction unmatched. The CDR3 is 17 residues long. Details on this clone: What it recognizes is unknown.

PCR was performed using 60 Vbeta and 13 Jbeta primers. Profiled with immunoSEQ multiplex PCR; TCRdb holds only in-frame clones, not every one. This sample has some 130,000 clones; about 80% occur once, and the top ten carry 1%. Study-wide results and caveats: Previous analysis showed most TCR beta V segments were productive about 87% or about 30% of the time.

The sample consisted of PBMCs. The rearrangement links TRBV2 to TRBJ2-5, with 9 nucleotides matching TRBD1. This receptor was identified in a man aged 40-50 years in good health and CMV-seronegative. DNA for the CDR3: TGTGCCAGCAACCAGGACAGGGGAGGGGGGGACCAAGAGACCCAGTACTTC. As protein: CASNQDRGGGDQETQYF.